These T cell receptor beta chains were read from a single sample in a study of OX40 agonist ivuxolimab in advanced cancers. Only in-frame clones appear in the TCRdb table, and some are missing; sequencing was by immunoSEQ multiplex PCR. The sample consists of 150,000 to 180,000 clones, approximately 94% of them appearing once. The sample here was CD4+ or CD8+ T cells sorted from blood, taken in a trial of the OX40 agonist ivuxolimab. The receptors originated from an adult with an advanced solid tumor such as melanoma, head and neck, liver or kidney cancer. Both conserved end residues are part of each CDR3. The D gene is left open where the match is weak. Where a row states a size, it is once, few, many or the class of an expanded clone; other rows omit it.

d_call clone_size j_call v_call cdr3_nt cdr3_aa
TRBD1 - TRBJ2-5 TRBV2 TGTGCCAGCCGGGACAGCTTAGAGACCCAGTACTTC CASRDSLETQYF
- - TRBJ2-2 TRBV30 TGTGCCTGGAGTGAGGTGGTACACACCGGGGAGCTGTTTTTT CAWSEVVHTGELFF
- once TRBJ1-4 TRBV4-2 TGTGCCAGCAGCCAAGAAAGGAGGGCTAATGAAAAACTGTTTTTT CASSQERRANEKLFF
- - TRBJ1-2 TRBV25-1 TGTGCCAGCAGTGACCCTTATGGCTACACCTTC CASSDPYGYTF
- - TRBJ1-2 TRBV29-1 TGCAGCGTTGAAAGGGGCCAAGTCTACGGCTACACCTTC CSVERGQVYGYTF
TRBD1 - TRBJ2-3 TRBV10-3 TGTGCCACCCTCGGGACAGGGAGCACAGATACGCAGTATTTT CATLGTGSTDTQYF
TRBD2 - TRBJ2-5 TRBV7-7 TGTGCTAGCAGCCCTCGACCGGGGGGGCAAGAGACCCAGTACTTC CASSPRPGGQETQYF
TRBD2 - TRBJ2-7 TRBV10-3 TGTGCCATCAGTGAGCCGGCGAGGCGGGGGGACTACGAGCAGTACTTC CAISEPARRGDYEQYF
- - TRBJ2-3 TRBV5-1 TGCGCCAGCAGCTTGGGGGCTAGCGCGGATACGCAGTATTTT CASSLGASADTQYF
TRBD1 - TRBJ1-2 TRBV5-4 TGTGCCAGCAGTTTAGGCACCGGGACAGGTCACTATGGCTACACCTTC CASSLGTGTGHYGYTF
- - TRBJ1-2 TRBV19 TGTGCCAGTAGTACGAGGGATGGATTAAGGGGCTACACCTTC CASSTRDGLRGYTF
- - TRBJ2-7 TRBV4-1 TGCGCCAGCAGCCAAGAACTACGTTACTCCTCCGACTACGAGCAGTACTTC CASSQELRYSSDYEQYF
TRBD1 - TRBJ2-7 TRBV27 TGTGCCAGCAGGAAAAGGACAGGGGATACCTACGAGCAGTACTTC CASRKRTGDTYEQYF
- - TRBJ1-2 TRBV5-1 TGCGCCAGCAGCTTGGCCAGCTATGGCTACACCTTC CASSLASYGYTF
- - TRBJ2-7 TRBV11-3 TGTGCCAGCAGCCGACAGGACTCCTACGAGCAGTACTTC CASSRQDSYEQYF
- - TRBJ1-2 TRBV4-1 TGCGCCAGCAGCCAAGGGGACGCCTTCTATGGCTACACCTTC CASSQGDAFYGYTF
- once TRBJ2-7 TRBV7-9 TGTGCCAGCAGCCCTGTCGAGGGTGCCTACGAGCAGTACTTC CASSPVEGAYEQYF
- - TRBJ2-7 TRBV28 TGTGCCAGCAGTTTCTGGGGGTCTCCAAGCGAGCAGTACTTC CASSFWGSPSEQYF
- - TRBJ1-3 TRBV5-6 TGTGCCAGCAGCTTTACTTCCCCCGCGGACACCATATATTTT CASSFTSPADTIYF
TRBD1 - TRBJ1-5 TRBV6-6 TGTGCCAGCAGTCAAGGGACAGTAACGAATCAGCCCCAGCATTTT CASSQGTVTNQPQHF
- - TRBJ1-4 TRBV5-6 TGTGCCAGCAGCGCTCCGGGGCGCAATGAAAAACTGTTTTTT CASSAPGRNEKLFF
- - TRBJ2-6 TRBV6-6 TGTGCCAGCGGAGGGAGCGGGGCCAACGTCCTGACTTTC CASGGSGANVLTF
TRBD2 - TRBJ2-3 TRBV7-6 TGTGCCAGCAGCTCTCTAGCGGGGGGTCCGTATTTT CASSSLAGGPYF
- once TRBJ1-2 TRBV27 TGTGCCAGCAGTTTATACCCGGCCGGCTATGGCTACACCTTC CASSLYPAGYGYTF
- - TRBJ2-2 TRBV5-6 TGTGCCAGCAGGGCCGGGACACTTCCTTTGGGGGAGCTGTTTTTT CASRAGTLPLGELFF
TRBD1 - TRBJ1-3 TRBV5-6 TGTGCCAGCAGCTTGGAAGGACAGGGGGCTGGAAACACCATATATTTT CASSLEGQGAGNTIYF
- - TRBJ1-1 TRBV19 TGTGCCAGTAGTAACCCCTTGGGGGTCTCTGCTTTCTTT CASSNPLGVSAFF
- - TRBJ1-3 TRBV18 TGTGCCAGCTCACCTACAGGGCGCGGAAACACCATATATTTT CASSPTGRGNTIYF
- - TRBJ2-5 TRBV5-8 TGTGCCAGCAGCTTGAGAATAGGCTTCTCGGAGACCCAGTACTTC CASSLRIGFSETQYF
- once TRBJ2-3 TRBV25-1 TGTGCCAGCAGTGGCTTCTTACCCGTCGCAGATACGCAGTATTTT CASSGFLPVADTQYF